This T cell receptor beta chain comes out of a study of blood T cell repertoires in COVID-19. Study at large: Some COVID-19 samples were acute and others convalescent; all came from the United States, Italy and Spain. Sample material is recorded as cDNA or gDNA derived from T cells, B-cell-depleted T cells, or PBMCs.

As processed by the authors: Reference gene primer amplification gave estimated nucleated cell counts. Profiling relied on immunoSEQ multiplex PCR, and the TCRdb table lists in-frame clones only, not all of them. V and J calls and clone size are given by that table; D and trimming were obtained from the DNA. The top ten clones hold approximately 14% of a sample with tens of thousands of clones, under 90% of them seen once. This CDR3 is built from 13 residues. V lost 4 bases, J lost 11 bases, and 19 bases lay in between. In germline, CDR1 is SGHKS, CDR2 YYEKEE (reference sequence). The chain carries TRBV5-5 and TRBJ2-7, with a weak D call TRBD1 (6 bases). The TCR was taken from a human donor in a cohort sampled during active COVID-19. The sample was peripheral blood. This CDR3 reads CASSVGTSLFEYF. CDR3 nucleotide sequence: TGTGCCAGCAGCGTCGGGACATCTCTTTTCGAGTACTTC.